The 2 T cell receptor beta chains listed next were all sequenced from one sample in a study of CD8 T cells in Susac syndrome. Random-hexamer reverse transcription was applied to roughly 0.45 to 1 ug RNA. MiXCR was run by TCRdb on the immunoSEQ multiplex PCR reads, yielding one entry per CDR3 protein. Seen here are 330,000 or so distinct CDR3 sequences, 65% to 90% observed once, and the top ten hold roughly 0.21%. Sequenced input: CD8+ T cells from PBMCs. The receptors come from a human donor with multiple sclerosis.

This clonotype was recorded a few times. The chain joins TRBV27 to TRBJ1-5; D not resolved. CDR1 and CDR2 from the germline V gene are MNHEY and SMNVEV (reference sequence). Trimming took off 3 bases at V and 7 bases at J, with 13 bases between the two ends. This CDR3 comprises 14 residues. In DNA form, the CDR3 reads TGTGCCAGCAGTTTGGGCCCCCGAGGGCAGCCCCAGCATTTT. Translated: CASSLGPRGQPQHF.

For the CDR3, the DNA is TGTGCCAGCAGCTTGTTAACAGGTACCGCCTCCGAGCAGTACTTC. Its protein product is CASSLLTGTASEQYF. The chain carries TRBV7-6 and TRBJ2-7; weak D call: TRBD1 (5 bases). Trimming took off 3 bases at V and 6 bases at J, with 18 bases between the two ends. Germline assignment: CDR1 SGHVS and CDR2 FNYEAQ. The CDR3 is 15 residues long.